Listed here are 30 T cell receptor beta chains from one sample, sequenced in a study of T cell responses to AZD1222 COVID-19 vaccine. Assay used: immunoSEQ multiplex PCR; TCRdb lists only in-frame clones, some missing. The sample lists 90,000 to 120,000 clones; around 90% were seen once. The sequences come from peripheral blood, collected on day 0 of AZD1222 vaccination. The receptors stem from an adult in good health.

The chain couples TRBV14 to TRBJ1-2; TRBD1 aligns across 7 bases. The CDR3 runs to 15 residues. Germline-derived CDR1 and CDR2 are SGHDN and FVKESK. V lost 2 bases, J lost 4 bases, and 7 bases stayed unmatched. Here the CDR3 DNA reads TGTGCCAGCAGCCAATCGCCCGGGACAGTCTATGGCTACACCTTC. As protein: CASSQSPGTVYGYTF.

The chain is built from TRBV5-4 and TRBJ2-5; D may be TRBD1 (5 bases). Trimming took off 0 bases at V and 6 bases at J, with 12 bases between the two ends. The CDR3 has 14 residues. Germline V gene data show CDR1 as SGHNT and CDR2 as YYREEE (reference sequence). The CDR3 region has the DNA TGTGCCAGCAGCTTGGAGGGGTACATACAGACCCAGTACTTC. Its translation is CASSLEGYIQTQYF.

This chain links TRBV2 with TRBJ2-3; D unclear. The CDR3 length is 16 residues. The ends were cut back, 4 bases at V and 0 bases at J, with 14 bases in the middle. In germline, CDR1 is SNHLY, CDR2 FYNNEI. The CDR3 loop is CASSVGQYASTDTQYF. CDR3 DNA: TGTGCCAGCAGTGTTGGGCAGTACGCTAGCACAGATACGCAGTATTTT.

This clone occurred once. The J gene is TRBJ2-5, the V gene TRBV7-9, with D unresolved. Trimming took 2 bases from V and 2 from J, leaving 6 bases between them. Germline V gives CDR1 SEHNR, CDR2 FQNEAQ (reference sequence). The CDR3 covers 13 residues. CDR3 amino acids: CASSLLVQETQYF. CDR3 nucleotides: TGTGCCAGCAGCTTATTAGTTCAAGAGACCCAGTACTTC.

The CDR3 loop is CASSVYGGPSYEQYF. CDR3 nucleotides: TGTGCCAGCAGCGTATACGGGGGGCCCTCCTACGAGCAGTACTTC. V is TRBV9 and J is TRBJ2-7, with D perhaps TRBD2 (7 bases). With 1 base removed from V and 0 bases from J, the gap between germline ends came to 11 bases. The CDR3 has 15 residues. Germline loops: CDR1 SGDLS, CDR2 YYNGEE. Looking up the rest from reference TRBV9 and TRBJ2-7 gives the full variable domain: DSGVTQTPKHLITATGQRVTLRCSPRSGDLSVYWYQQSLDQGLQFLIQYYNGEERAKGNILERFSAQQFPDLHSELNLSSLELGDSALYFCASSVYGGPSYEQYFGPGTRLTVT.

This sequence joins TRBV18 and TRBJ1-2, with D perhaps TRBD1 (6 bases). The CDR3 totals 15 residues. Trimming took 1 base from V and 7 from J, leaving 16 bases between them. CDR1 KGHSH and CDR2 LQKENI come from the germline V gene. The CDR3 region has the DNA TGTGCCAGCTCACCACAGGATCACAGGGTAACTGGCTACACCTTC. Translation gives CASSPQDHRVTGYTF.

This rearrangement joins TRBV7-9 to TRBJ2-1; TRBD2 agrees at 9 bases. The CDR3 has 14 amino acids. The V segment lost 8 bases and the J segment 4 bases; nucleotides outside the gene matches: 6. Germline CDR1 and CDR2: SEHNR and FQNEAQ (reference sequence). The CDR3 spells CASEYSGGYNEQFF. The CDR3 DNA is TGTGCCAGCGAGTATAGCGGGGGTTACAATGAGCAGTTCTTC.

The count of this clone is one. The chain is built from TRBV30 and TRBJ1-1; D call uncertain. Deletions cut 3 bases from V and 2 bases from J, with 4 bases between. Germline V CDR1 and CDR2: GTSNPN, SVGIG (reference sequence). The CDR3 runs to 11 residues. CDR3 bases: TGTGCCTGGAGGAAAAACACTGAAGCTTTCTTT. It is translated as CAWRKNTEAFF.

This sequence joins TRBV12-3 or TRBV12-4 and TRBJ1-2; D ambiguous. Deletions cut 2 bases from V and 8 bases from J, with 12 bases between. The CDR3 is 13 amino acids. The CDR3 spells CASSLTTGRGYTF. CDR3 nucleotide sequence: TGTGCCAGCAGTTTAACGACGGGTAGGGGCTACACCTTC.

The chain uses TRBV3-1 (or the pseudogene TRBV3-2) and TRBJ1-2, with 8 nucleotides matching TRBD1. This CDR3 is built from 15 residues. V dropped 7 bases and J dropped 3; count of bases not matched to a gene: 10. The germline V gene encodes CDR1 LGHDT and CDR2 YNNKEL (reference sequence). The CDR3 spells CASKPQDRGDYGYTF. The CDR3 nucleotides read TGTGCCAGCAAACCGCAAGACAGGGGTGACTATGGCTACACCTTC.

CDR3 sequence reads: CASSLISTSGTHEQFF. The DNA of the CDR3 is TGTGCCAGCAGCTTAATATCGACTAGCGGGACCCATGAGCAGTTCTTC. The chain is built from TRBV7-2 and TRBJ2-1, with 11 nucleotides matching TRBD2. Per the germline V gene, CDR1 is SGHTA and CDR2 is FQGNSA. The CDR3 totals 16 residues. J gave up 8 bases and V 2 bases, and 8 bases lay outside the gene matches.

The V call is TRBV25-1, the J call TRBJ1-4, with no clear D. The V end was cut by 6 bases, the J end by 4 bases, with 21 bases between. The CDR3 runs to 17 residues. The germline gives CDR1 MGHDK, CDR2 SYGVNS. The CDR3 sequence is CASSGLRPGGRNEKLFF. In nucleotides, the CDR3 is TGTGCCAGCAGCGGGTTGCGCCCCGGAGGGCGTAATGAAAAACTGTTTTTT.

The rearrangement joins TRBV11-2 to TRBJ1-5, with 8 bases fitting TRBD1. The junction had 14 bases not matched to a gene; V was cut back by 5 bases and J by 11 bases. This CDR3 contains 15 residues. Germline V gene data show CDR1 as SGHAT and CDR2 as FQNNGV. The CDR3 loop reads CASSPGGQGERAQHF. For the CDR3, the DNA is TGTGCCAGCAGCCCTGGCGGACAGGGAGAAAGGGCCCAGCATTTT.

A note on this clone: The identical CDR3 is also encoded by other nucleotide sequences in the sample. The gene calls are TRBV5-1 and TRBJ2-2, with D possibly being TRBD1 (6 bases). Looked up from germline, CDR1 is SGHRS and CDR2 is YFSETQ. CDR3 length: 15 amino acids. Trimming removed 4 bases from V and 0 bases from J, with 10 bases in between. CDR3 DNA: TGCGCCAGCAGCCTTCGGACAGCGAACACCGGGGAGCTGTTTTTT. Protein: CASSLRTANTGELFF.

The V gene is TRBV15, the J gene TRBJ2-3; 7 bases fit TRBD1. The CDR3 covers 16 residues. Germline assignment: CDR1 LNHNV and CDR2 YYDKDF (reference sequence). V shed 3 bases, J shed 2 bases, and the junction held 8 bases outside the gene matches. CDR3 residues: CATSSRQGYPTDTQYF. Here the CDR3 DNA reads TGTGCCACCAGCAGTCGACAGGGTTACCCCACAGATACGCAGTATTTT.

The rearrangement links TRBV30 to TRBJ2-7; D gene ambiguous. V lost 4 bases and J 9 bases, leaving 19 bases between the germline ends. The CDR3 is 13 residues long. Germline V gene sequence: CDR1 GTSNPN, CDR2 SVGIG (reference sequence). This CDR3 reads CAWTSPRQSRQYF. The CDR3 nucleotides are TGTGCCTGGACGTCACCCAGGCAGTCACGGCAGTACTTC.

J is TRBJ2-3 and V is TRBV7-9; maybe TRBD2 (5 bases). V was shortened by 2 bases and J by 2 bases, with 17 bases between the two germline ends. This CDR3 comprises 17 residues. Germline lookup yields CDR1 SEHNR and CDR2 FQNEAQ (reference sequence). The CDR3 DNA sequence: TGTGCCAGCAGCTTATCAACCCGACTACACCTCACAGATACGCAGTATTTT. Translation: CASSLSTRLHLTDTQYF.

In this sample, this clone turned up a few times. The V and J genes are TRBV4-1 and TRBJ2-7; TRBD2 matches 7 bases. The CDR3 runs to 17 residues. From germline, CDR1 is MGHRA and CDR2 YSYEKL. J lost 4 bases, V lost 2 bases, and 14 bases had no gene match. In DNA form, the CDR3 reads TGCGCCAGCAGCCAATCGAGTATAGCGGGTGATAGGTACGAGCAGTACTTC. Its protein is CASSQSSIAGDRYEQYF.

Here the CDR3 reads CASSPGRGNTEAFF. The CDR3 DNA reads TGTGCCAGCAGTCCCGGCAGGGGGAACACTGAAGCTTTCTTT. This chain uses TRBV11-2 with TRBJ1-1, with D maybe TRBD1 (6 bases). The CDR3 is made up of 14 amino acids. Germline V gene lookup returns CDR1 SGHAT and CDR2 FQNNGV. The germline V and J ends were trimmed by 6 bases and 1 base, with 12 bases remaining between them.

The CDR3 region is CASSQDESGALRAFF. CDR3 nucleotide sequence: TGTGCCAGCAGCCAAGATGAGTCCGGGGCGCTGAGAGCTTTCTTT. The chain uses TRBV14 and TRBJ1-1; D may be TRBD1 (5 bases). V lost 0 bases to trimming and J lost 10 bases, with 18 bases between them. The germline V gene has CDR1 SGHDN and CDR2 FVKESK. The CDR3 runs to 15 residues.

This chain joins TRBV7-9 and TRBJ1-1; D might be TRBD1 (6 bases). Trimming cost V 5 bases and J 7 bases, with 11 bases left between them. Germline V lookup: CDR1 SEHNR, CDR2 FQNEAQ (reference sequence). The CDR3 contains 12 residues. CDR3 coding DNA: TGTGCCAGCAGCGGGGGGACACTTGAAGCTTTCTTT. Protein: CASSGGTLEAFF.

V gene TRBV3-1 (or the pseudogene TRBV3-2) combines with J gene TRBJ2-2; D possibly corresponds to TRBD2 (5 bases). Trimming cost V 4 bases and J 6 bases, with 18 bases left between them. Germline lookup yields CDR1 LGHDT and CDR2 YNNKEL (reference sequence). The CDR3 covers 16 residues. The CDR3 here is CASSLTRTGRSGELFF. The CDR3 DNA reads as TGTGCCAGCAGCCTTACTAGGACTGGGCGATCCGGGGAGCTGTTTTTT.

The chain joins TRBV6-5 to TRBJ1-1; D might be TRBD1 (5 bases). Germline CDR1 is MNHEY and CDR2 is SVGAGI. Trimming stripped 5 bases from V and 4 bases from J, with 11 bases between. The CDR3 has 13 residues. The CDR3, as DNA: TGTGCCAGCAGTCCAGGGAGGGCCACTGAAGCTTTCTTT. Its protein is CASSPGRATEAFF.

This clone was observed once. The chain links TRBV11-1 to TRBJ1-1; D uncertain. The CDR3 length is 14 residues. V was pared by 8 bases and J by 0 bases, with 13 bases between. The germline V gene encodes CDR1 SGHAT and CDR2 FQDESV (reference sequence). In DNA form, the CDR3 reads TGTGCCAGCGGGTTAAGTACCCTGAACACTGAAGCTTTCTTT. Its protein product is CASGLSTLNTEAFF.

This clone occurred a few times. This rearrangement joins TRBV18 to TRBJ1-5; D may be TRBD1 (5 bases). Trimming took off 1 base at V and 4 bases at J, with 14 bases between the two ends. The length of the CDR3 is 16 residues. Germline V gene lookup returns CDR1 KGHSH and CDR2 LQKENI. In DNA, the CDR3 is TGTGCCAGCTCACCACAGGGGTTGGCCGGAAATCAGCCCCAGCATTTT. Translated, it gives CASSPQGLAGNQPQHF.

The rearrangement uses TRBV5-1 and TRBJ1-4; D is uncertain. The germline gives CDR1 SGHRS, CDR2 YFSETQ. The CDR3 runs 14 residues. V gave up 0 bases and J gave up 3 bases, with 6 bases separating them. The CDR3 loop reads CASSLVGSNEKLFF. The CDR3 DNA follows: TGCGCCAGCAGCTTGGTGGGGTCTAATGAAAAACTGTTTTTT.

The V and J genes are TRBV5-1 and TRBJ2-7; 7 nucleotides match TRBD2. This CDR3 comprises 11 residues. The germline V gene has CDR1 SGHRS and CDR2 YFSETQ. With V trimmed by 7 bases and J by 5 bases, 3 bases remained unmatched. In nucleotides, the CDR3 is TGCGCCAGCGGACTAGAGAACGAGCAGTACTTC. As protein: CASGLENEQYF.

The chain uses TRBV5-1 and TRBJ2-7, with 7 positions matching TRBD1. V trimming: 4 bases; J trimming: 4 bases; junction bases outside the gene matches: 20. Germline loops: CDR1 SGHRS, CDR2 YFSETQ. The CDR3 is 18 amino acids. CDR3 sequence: CASSLHFGGTGTVYEQYF. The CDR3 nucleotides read TGCGCCAGCAGCCTTCACTTTGGCGGAACCGGGACAGTGTACGAGCAGTACTTC.

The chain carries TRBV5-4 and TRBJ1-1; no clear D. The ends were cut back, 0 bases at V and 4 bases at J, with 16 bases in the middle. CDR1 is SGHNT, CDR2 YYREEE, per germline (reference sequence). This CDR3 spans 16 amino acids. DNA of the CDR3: TGTGCCAGCAGCTTGGCGGTAGGACCCTCGGGCACTGAAGCTTTCTTT. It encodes CASSLAVGPSGTEAFF. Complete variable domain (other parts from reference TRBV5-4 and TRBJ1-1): ETGVTQSPTHLIKTRGQQVTLRCSSQSGHNTVSWYQQALGQGPQFIFQYYREEENGRGNFPPRFSGLQFPNYSSELNVNALELDDSALYLCASSLAVGPSGTEAFFGQGTRLTVV.

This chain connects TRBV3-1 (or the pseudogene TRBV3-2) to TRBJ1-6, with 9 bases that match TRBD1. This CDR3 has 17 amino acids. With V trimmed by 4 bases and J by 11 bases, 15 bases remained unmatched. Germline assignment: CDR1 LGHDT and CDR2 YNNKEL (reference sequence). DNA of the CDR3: TGTGCCAGCAGCCGTCCACCCCGGGACAGGGAAGGTGCACCCCTCCACTTT. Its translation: CASSRPPRDREGAPLHF.